This T cell receptor (beta chain) was observed in a study of T cells in Graves' hyperthyroidism and ophthalmopathy. Regarding the study as a whole: A 13 V-J model separated ophthalmopathy from stable hyperthyroidism.

Worth noting for this clonotype: Its antigen is undetermined.

With 0 bases removed from V and 8 bases from J, the gap between germline ends came to 16 bases. Germline V CDR1 and CDR2: LGHDT, YNNKEL (reference sequence). The CDR3 length is 15 residues. Amplified regions were TCR beta CDR3 sequences from RNA transcripts. The TCR CDR3 was amplified in a first-round RT-PCR using the HTBI primer set. TCRdb used MiXCR to reprocess the multiplex PCR reads, holding one entry per CDR3 protein. In the table there are 150,000 to 200,000 distinct CDR3 sequences, 9.4% of which are singletons. The receptor's source is a woman aged 18-29 years with Graves' hyperthyroidism that later progressed to Graves' ophthalmopathy. This chain joins TRBV3-1 and TRBJ1-1; no firm D call. The sequenced material came from blood. The chain's CDR3 is CASSQDEHRSSEAFF. The CDR3 DNA follows: TGTGCCAGCAGCCAAGATGAGCATCGCTCATCCGAAGCTTTCTTT.